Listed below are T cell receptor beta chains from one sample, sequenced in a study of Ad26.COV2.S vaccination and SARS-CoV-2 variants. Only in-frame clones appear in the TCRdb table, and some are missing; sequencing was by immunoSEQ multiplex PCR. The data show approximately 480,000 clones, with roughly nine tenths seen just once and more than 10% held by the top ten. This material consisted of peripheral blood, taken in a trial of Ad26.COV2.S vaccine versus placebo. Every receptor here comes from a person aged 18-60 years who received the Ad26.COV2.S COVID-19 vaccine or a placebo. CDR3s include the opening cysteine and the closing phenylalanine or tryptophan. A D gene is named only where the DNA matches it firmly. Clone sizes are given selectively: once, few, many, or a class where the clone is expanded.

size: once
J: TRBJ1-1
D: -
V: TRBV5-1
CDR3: CASSPRGMNTEAFF
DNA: TGCGCCAGCAGTCCCCGGGGCATGAACACTGAAGCTTTCTTT

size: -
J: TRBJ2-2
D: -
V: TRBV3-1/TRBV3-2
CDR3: CASSQHRGTGELFF
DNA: TGTGCCAGCAGCCAGCACCGGGGAACAGGGGAGCTGTTTTTT

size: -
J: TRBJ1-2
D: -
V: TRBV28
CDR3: CASSLPADYGYTF
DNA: TGTGCCAGCAGTCTCCCGGCGGATTATGGCTACACCTTC

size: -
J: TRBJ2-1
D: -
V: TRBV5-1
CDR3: CASSLAGFAGSNEQFF
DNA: TGCGCCAGCAGCTTGGCCGGTTTTGCGGGCTCGAATGAGCAGTTCTTC

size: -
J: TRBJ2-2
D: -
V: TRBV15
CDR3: CATGPAVGELFF
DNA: TGTGCCACCGGACCAGCCGTCGGGGAGCTGTTTTTT

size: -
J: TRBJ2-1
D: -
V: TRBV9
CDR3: CASSVRFNEQFF
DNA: TGTGCCAGCAGCGTCCGTTTCAATGAGCAGTTCTTC

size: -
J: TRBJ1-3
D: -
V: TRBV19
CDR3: CASSIDRASTIYF
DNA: TGTGCCAGTAGTATAGATCGCGCGTCGACCATATATTTT

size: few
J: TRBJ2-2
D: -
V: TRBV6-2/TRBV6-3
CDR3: CASSFGMGLFF
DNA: TGTGCCAGCAGTTTCGGCATGGGGCTGTTTTTT

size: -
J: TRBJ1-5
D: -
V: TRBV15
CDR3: CATSNAGLGRSQPQHF
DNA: TGTGCCACCAGCAACGCCGGGCTCGGTCGGAGTCAGCCCCAGCATTTT

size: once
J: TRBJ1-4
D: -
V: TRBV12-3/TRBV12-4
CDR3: CASSPTGNEKLFF
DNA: TGTGCCAGCAGCCCGACAGGAAATGAAAAACTGTTTTTT

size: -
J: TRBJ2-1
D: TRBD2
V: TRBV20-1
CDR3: CSASDRSGKGGNEQFF
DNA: TGCAGTGCTAGTGATAGGAGCGGGAAAGGTGGGAATGAGCAGTTCTTC

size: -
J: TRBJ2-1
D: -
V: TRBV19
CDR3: CASSVARVREQFF
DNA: TGTGCCAGTAGCGTAGCTAGGGTTCGGGAGCAGTTCTTC

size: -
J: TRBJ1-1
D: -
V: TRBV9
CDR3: CASSPVGTLNTEAFF
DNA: TGTGCCAGCAGCCCCGTGGGAACATTGAACACTGAAGCTTTCTTT